This T cell receptor beta chain was sequenced for a study of regulatory T cells in long-lasting Graves disease. This clonotype was seen at least ten times. Looked up from germline, CDR1 is MNHEY and CDR2 is SMNVEV (reference sequence). Trimming stripped 11 bases from V and 0 bases from J, with 11 bases between. The length of the CDR3 is 13 residues. The sample's time point: newly diagnosed GD, antithyroid drugs for less than 3 months. PBMC RNA was the source of the TCR library. The TCR beta library used iRepertoire HTBI primers with Arm-PCR amplification of CDR3. TCRdb independently ran MiXCR on the multiplex PCR reads; one entry per CDR3 protein. The sample includes under 500,000 distinct CDR3 sequences, 16% of them seen just once. The same sample was also studied in work on T cells in Graves' hyperthyroidism and ophthalmopathy. From that second work: Newly diagnosed hyperthyroidism, duration under 2 months, in patients aged 18 to 65.

This chain connects TRBV27 to TRBJ1-3; D not certain. The sample consisted of peripheral blood mononuclear cells (PBMCs), taken at new diagnosis, from a patient treated with antithyroid drugs. The source is a woman aged 25 to 39 with Graves disease. Here the CDR3 DNA reads TGTGCCGGACTAGGGAGCTCTGGAAACACCATATATTTT. Protein sequence: CAGLGSSGNTIYF.